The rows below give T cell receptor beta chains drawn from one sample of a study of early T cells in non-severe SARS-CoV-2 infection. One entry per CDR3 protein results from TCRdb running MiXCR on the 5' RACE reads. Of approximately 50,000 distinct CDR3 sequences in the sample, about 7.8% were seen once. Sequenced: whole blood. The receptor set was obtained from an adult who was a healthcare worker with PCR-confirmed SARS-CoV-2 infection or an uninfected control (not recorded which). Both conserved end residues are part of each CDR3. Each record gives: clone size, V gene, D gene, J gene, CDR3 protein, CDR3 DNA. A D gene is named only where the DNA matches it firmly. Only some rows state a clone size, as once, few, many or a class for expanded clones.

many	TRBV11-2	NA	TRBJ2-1	CASSPRQASYNEQFF	TGTGCCAGCAGCCCACGGCAGGCCTCCTACAATGAGCAGTTCTTC
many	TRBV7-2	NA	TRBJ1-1	CASSLVVFANTEAFF	TGTGCCAGCAGCTTAGTGGTGTTCGCGAACACTGAAGCTTTCTTT
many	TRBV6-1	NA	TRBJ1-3	CASRAQATDFSGNTIYF	TGTGCCAGCAGGGCCCAGGCAACCGACTTCTCTGGAAACACCATATATTTT
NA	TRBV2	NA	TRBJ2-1	CASTNTRARNNEQFF	TGTGCCAGCACTAACACCCGGGCGCGAAACAATGAGCAGTTCTTC
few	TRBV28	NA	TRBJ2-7	CASARTGFYEQYF	TGTGCCAGCGCTAGGACTGGATTCTACGAGCAGTACTTC
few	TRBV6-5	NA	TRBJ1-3	CASSYTGRYSGNTIYF	TGTGCCAGCAGTTACACGGGGAGATATTCTGGAAACACCATATATTTT
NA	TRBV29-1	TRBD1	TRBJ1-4	CSVEDREILFF	TGCAGCGTTGAGGACAGGGAGATCCTGTTTTTT
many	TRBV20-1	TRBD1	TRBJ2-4	CSGTGTVKNIQYF	TGCAGTGGTACCGGGACAGTAAAAAACATTCAGTACTTC
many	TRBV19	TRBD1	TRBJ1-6	CASSSQDRAWDNSPLHF	TGTGCCAGTAGTTCACAGGACAGGGCTTGGGATAATTCACCCCTCCACTTT
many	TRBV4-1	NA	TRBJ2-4	CASSQDSGMGKNIQYF	TGCGCCAGCAGCCAAGATTCCGGTATGGGCAAAAACATTCAGTACTTC
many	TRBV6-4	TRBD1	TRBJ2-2	CASRTGDTGELFF	TGTGCCAGCAGGACAGGGGATACCGGGGAGCTGTTTTTT
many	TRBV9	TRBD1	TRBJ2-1	CASSADRGSYNEQFF	TGTGCCAGCAGCGCCGACAGGGGGTCCTACAATGAGCAGTTCTTC
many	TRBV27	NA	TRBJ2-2	CASTQYDSANTGELFF	TGTGCCAGCACCCAGTATGACAGCGCGAACACCGGGGAGCTGTTTTTT
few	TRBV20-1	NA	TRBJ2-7	CSARDYEQYF	TGCAGTGCGAGGGACTACGAGCAGTACTTC
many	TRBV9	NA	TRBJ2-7	CASSVAQGSYEQYF	TGTGCCAGCAGCGTAGCTCAGGGTTCCTACGAGCAGTACTTC
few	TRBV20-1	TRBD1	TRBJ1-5	CSAQTGTGGQPQHF	TGCAGTGCCCAGACCGGGACAGGGGGCCAGCCCCAGCATTTT
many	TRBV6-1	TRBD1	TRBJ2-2	CASSKDRVGTGELFF	TGTGCCAGCAGTAAGGACAGGGTTGGGACCGGGGAGCTGTTTTTT
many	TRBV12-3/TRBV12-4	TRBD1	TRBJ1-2	CASSFSYRGRYGYTF	TGTGCCAGCAGTTTCTCATACAGGGGGAGGTATGGCTACACCTTC
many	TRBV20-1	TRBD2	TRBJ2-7	CSAGTSGTYEQYF	TGCAGTGCTGGGACTAGCGGTACCTACGAGCAGTACTTC
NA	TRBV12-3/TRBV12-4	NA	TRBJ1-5	CASSLGTSNQPQHF	TGTGCCAGCAGTTTAGGGACAAGCAATCAGCCCCAGCATTTT
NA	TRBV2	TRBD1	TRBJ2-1	CASSSTGVPNEQFF	TGTGCCAGCAGTAGCACAGGGGTCCCCAATGAGCAGTTCTTC
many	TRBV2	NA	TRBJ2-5	CASRPQETQYF	TGTGCCAGCAGGCCGCAAGAGACCCAGTACTTC
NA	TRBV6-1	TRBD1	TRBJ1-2	CASSEATGSGYGYTF	TGTGCCAGCAGTGAAGCGACAGGGAGTGGCTATGGCTACACCTTC
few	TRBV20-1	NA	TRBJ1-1	CSARGTPTGTEAFF	TGCAGTGCTAGAGGTACACCCACGGGCACTGAAGCTTTCTTT
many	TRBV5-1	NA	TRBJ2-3	CASSLAGSTDTQYF	TGCGCCAGCAGCTTGGCTGGGAGCACAGATACGCAGTATTTT
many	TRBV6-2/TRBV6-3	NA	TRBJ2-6	CASSYQSSGANVLTF	TGTGCCAGCAGTTATCAGAGCTCTGGGGCCAACGTCCTGACTTTC
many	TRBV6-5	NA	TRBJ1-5	CASSYGENNQPQHF	TGTGCCAGCAGTTACGGGGAAAACAATCAGCCCCAGCATTTT
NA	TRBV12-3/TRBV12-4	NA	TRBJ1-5	CASSLEVSGNQPQHF	TGTGCCAGCAGTTTAGAGGTTTCAGGCAATCAGCCCCAGCATTTT
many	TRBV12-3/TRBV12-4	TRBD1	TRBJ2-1	CASRSDRGLGNEQFF	TGTGCCAGCAGATCGGACAGGGGGCTTGGAAATGAGCAGTTCTTC
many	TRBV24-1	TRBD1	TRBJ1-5	CATSDNRGLNQPQHF	TGTGCCACCAGTGATAACAGGGGGCTGAATCAGCCCCAGCATTTT
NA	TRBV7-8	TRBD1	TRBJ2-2	CASSFDRGASTGELFF	TGTGCCAGCAGCTTCGACAGGGGGGCGAGCACCGGGGAGCTGTTTTTT
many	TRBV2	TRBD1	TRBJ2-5	CASSESRGKTQYF	TGTGCCAGCAGTGAAAGCAGGGGGAAGACCCAGTACTTC
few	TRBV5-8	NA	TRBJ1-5	CASSLGQAYQPQHF	TGTGCCAGCAGCTTGGGTCAGGCCTATCAGCCCCAGCATTTT
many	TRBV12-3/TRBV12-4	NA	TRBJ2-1	CASSFGRPLDEQFF	TGTGCCAGCAGTTTCGGCAGGCCCTTAGATGAGCAGTTCTTC
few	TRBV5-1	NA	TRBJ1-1	CASSLDAGARTEAFF	TGCGCCAGCAGCTTGGACGCAGGGGCCCGGACTGAAGCTTTCTTT
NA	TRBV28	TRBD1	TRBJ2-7	CASAKRQGSYEQYF	TGTGCCAGCGCAAAGAGACAGGGCTCCTACGAGCAGTACTTC
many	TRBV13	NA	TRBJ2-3	CASSSRYTDTQYF	TGTGCCAGCAGCTCCAGGTACACAGATACGCAGTATTTT
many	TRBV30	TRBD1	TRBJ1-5	CAWSRDSSQPQHF	TGTGCCTGGAGCAGGGACAGCTCTCAGCCCCAGCATTTT
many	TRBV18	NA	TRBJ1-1	CASSPIPRGGTEAFF	TGTGCCAGCTCACCAATCCCCAGGGGAGGAACTGAAGCTTTCTTT
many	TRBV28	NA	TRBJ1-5	CASTRQINSNQPQHF	TGTGCCAGCACCCGACAGATTAATAGCAATCAGCCCCAGCATTTT
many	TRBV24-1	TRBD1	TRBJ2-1	CATSEDRARTYNEQFF	TGTGCCACCAGTGAGGACAGGGCACGGACCTACAATGAGCAGTTCTTC
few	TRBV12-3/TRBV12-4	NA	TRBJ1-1	CASSFWNMNTEAFF	TGTGCCAGCAGTTTTTGGAATATGAACACTGAAGCTTTCTTT
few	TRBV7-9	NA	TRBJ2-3	CASSLTLRGTDTQYF	TGTGCCAGCAGCTTAACGTTGCGGGGCACAGATACGCAGTATTTT
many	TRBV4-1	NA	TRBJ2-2	CASSQGSAGELFF	TGCGCCAGCAGCCAAGGATCCGCCGGGGAGCTGTTTTTT
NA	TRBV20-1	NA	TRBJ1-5	CSARGGGNQPQHF	TGCAGTGCTAGAGGCGGGGGCAATCAGCCCCAGCATTTT
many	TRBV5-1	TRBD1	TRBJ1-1	CASTSTGGLTEAFF	TGCGCCAGCACCTCAACAGGGGGTCTGACTGAAGCTTTCTTT
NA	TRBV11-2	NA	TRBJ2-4	CASSLDGAKNIQYF	TGTGCCAGCAGCTTAGACGGGGCCAAAAACATTCAGTACTTC
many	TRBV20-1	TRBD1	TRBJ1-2	CSPGQRNYGYTF	TGCAGCCCGGGACAGCGAAACTATGGCTACACCTTC
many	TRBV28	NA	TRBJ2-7	CASSKNSYEQYF	TGTGCCAGCAGTAAAAACTCCTACGAGCAGTACTTC
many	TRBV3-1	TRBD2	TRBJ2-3	CASSQVTGTSGPDTQYF	TGTGCCAGCAGCCAAGTGACCGGGACTAGCGGACCAGATACGCAGTATTTT
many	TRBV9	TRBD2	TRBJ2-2	CASSVGGLAKNTGELFF	TGTGCCAGCAGCGTAGGGGGACTAGCGAAGAACACCGGGGAGCTGTTTTTT
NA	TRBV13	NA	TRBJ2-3	CASSLRRPRTDTQYF	TGTGCCAGCAGCTTAAGGCGGCCCCGCACAGATACGCAGTATTTT
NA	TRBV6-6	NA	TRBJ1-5	CASSPPGQRGNQPQHF	TGTGCCAGCAGTCCCCCTGGACAGAGGGGCAATCAGCCCCAGCATTTT
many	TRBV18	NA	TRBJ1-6	CASSSTNTEPLHF	TGTGCCAGCTCATCGACGAACACAGAGCCCCTCCACTTT
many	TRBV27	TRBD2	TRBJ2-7	CASSPGLAPYEQYF	TGTGCCAGCAGTCCAGGACTAGCCCCGTACGAGCAGTACTTC
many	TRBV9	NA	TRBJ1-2	CASSTDPDSSYGYTF	TGTGCCAGCAGCACCGACCCTGACTCCTCTTATGGCTACACCTTC